These 26 T cell receptor beta chains share one sample of origin, sequenced in a study of T-cell memory formation after mild COVID-19. TCRdb independently ran MiXCR on the 5' RACE reads; one entry per CDR3 protein. This repertoire shows approximately 150,000 distinct CDR3 sequences, about 14% found once; its top ten account for approximately 14%. Sample: PBMCs or a T cell subset sorted from them (not recorded which). Receptor source: an adult woman who had mild COVID-19 (a few samples of this study predate the infection). Cell type and time point are not known.

This clonotype was found a few times. The chain recombines TRBV7-9 with TRBJ2-1, with TRBD1 matching 9 bases. Germline CDR1 and CDR2: SEHNR and FQNEAQ (reference sequence). This CDR3 is 14 amino acids long. V was clipped by 8 bases and J by 3 bases; unmatched bases: 5. CDR3 amino acids: CASEGGQGYNEQFF. The CDR3 DNA is TGTGCCAGCGAGGGGGGACAGGGCTACAATGAGCAGTTCTTC.

The chain couples TRBV7-8 to TRBJ2-5; D may correspond to TRBD1 or TRBD2 (5 bases each). CDR3 size: 15 residues. The V gene lost 5 bases and the J gene lost 3 bases, with 16 bases spanning the gap. Germline V gene sequence: CDR1 SGHVS, CDR2 FQNEAQ. In DNA form, the CDR3 reads TGTGCCAGCAGCCAATCGAGGGGATACGAAGAGACCCAGTACTTC. Its protein is CASSQSRGYEETQYF.

This clonotype was picked up a small number of times. The CDR3 sequence is CATSDPRDSGSSTGELFF. The CDR3 DNA follows: TGTGCCACCAGTGACCCCCGAGATAGCGGGAGTTCCACCGGGGAGCTGTTTTTT. This sequence joins TRBV24-1 and TRBJ2-2, with 9 bases matching TRBD2. CDR3 size: 18 residues. J gave up 4 bases and V 4 bases, and 12 bases lay outside the gene matches. Germline CDR1 and CDR2: KGHDR and SFDVKD.

In this sample, this clonotype turned up a few times. The chain has TRBV12-3 or TRBV12-4 and TRBJ1-1, with a tentative D call TRBD1 (6 bases). V shed 4 bases and J shed 6 bases, with 9 bases lying between them. The CDR3 covers 12 residues. The CDR3 bases are TGTGCCAGCAGTTACAGGGAGGCTGAAGCTTTCTTT. This encodes CASSYREAEAFF.

This chain links TRBV18 with TRBJ2-7; TRBD1 might be the D (6 bases). Germline loops: CDR1 KGHSH, CDR2 LQKENI. V was pared by 3 bases and J by 2 bases, with 17 bases between. This CDR3 region has 16 residues. The CDR3 loop is CASSPIRQAGAYEQYF. CDR3 coding DNA: TGTGCCAGCTCACCCATTCGACAGGCTGGCGCCTACGAGCAGTACTTC.

This clonotype was counted only a few times. This chain uses TRBV12-3 or TRBV12-4 with TRBJ1-4; D is perhaps TRBD1 (6 bases). The length of the CDR3 is 16 residues. V was cut by 7 bases and J by 8 bases, with 23 bases left in between. CDR3 DNA: TGTGCCAGCACCCTAAGCAGGGGAACCTCAACCGAAAAACTGTTTTTT. It specifies CASTLSRGTSTEKLFF.

The rearrangement joins TRBV30 to TRBJ2-1, with TRBD2 matching over 10 bases. CDR3 length equals 15 residues. The V segment lost 0 bases and the J segment 10 bases; nucleotides outside the gene matches: 9. The germline V gene encodes CDR1 GTSNPN and CDR2 SVGIG (reference sequence). The CDR3 sequence: CAWSVGLAGVGEQFF. The CDR3, as DNA: TGTGCCTGGAGTGTAGGGCTAGCGGGAGTGGGCGAGCAGTTCTTC.

This clonotype was seen a few times. V usage is TRBV7-6 and J usage is TRBJ2-3; D not certain. V lost 5 bases and J lost 1, with 13 bases in between. The CDR3 has 15 residues. CDR1 and CDR2 (germline): SGHVS, FNYEAQ. CDR3 loop: CASSHLGGRTDTQYF. CDR3 bases: TGTGCCAGCAGCCACTTAGGCGGCCGCACAGATACGCAGTATTTT.

The rearrangement uses TRBV12-3 or TRBV12-4 and TRBJ2-1, with D unclear. V shed 5 bases and J shed 3 bases, with 11 bases lying between them. The CDR3 length is 14 residues. This CDR3 reads CASSPIEFYNEQFF. As DNA, the CDR3 is TGTGCCAGCAGTCCCATAGAGTTCTACAATGAGCAGTTCTTC.

The chain employs TRBV7-6 and TRBJ1-1, with 8 nucleotides matching TRBD1. Per germline, CDR1 SGHVS and CDR2 FNYEAQ. CDR3 length equals 16 residues. Trimming cost V 5 bases and J 3 bases; bases outside gene matches: 11. This chain's CDR3 is CASSPQGAGRYTEAFF. The CDR3 DNA reads TGTGCCAGCAGCCCGCAGGGGGCTGGGAGGTACACTGAAGCTTTCTTT. Using reference TRBV7-6 and TRBJ1-1 for the parts outside the CDR3, the full variable domain is GAGVSQSPRYKVTKRGQDVALRCDPISGHVSLYWYRQALGQGPEFLTYFNYEAQQDKSGLPNDRFSAERPEGSISTLTIQRTEQRDSAMYRCASSPQGAGRYTEAFFGQGTRLTVV.

This clonotype has a count of ten or more. The rearrangement links TRBV12-3 or TRBV12-4 to TRBJ2-3; 9 nucleotides align to TRBD1. Losses at the gene ends were 5 bases for V and 3 bases for J; bases not matched to a gene: 15. This CDR3 is 18 amino acids long. The CDR3 DNA reads as TGTGCCAGCAGTCTTTCCGTTTTAGGACAGGGGAGGACAGATACGCAGTATTTT. This codes for CASSLSVLGQGRTDTQYF.

This clonotype was counted a few times. The chain joins TRBV12-3 or TRBV12-4 to TRBJ2-1, with 12 bases that match TRBD2. The CDR3 length is 15 residues. Trimming took 3 bases from V and 9 from J; bases not matched to a gene: 6. The DNA of the CDR3 is TGTGCCAGCAGTTTGGGACTAGCGGGCGGGGCTGAGCAGTTCTTC. Protein: CASSLGLAGGAEQFF.

There are a few counts of this clonotype. The chain recombines TRBV12-3 or TRBV12-4 with TRBJ1-5; D unresolved. V lost 5 bases and J 3 bases, leaving 14 bases between the germline ends. The CDR3 sequence is 15 residues long. Here the CDR3 reads CASSTRAGINQPQHF. The CDR3 DNA reads as TGTGCCAGCAGTACTCGAGCGGGAATCAATCAGCCCCAGCATTTT.

This clonotype was seen a few times. The chain joins TRBV5-4 to TRBJ2-5; tentative D call: TRBD1 (6 bases). V was shortened by 5 bases and J by 1 base, with 12 bases between the two germline ends. The CDR3 is 14 amino acids. Germline V gives CDR1 SGHNT, CDR2 YYREEE (reference sequence). The CDR3 is CASRQQGAQETQYF. CDR3 DNA: TGTGCCAGCAGACAACAGGGAGCCCAAGAGACCCAGTACTTC.

This clonotype was counted between two and nine times. V and J are TRBV20-1 and TRBJ2-3, with 7 bases identical to TRBD2. Germline trimming cut 5 bases from V and 2 bases from J; bases unmatched to any gene: 10. The CDR3 extends over 15 amino acids. Per the germline V gene, CDR1 is DFQATT and CDR2 is SNEGSKA (reference sequence). CDR3 sequence (DNA): TGCAGTGCTCTCCTAGTGGGAGGGTTCACAGATACGCAGTATTTT. This sequence encodes CSALLVGGFTDTQYF.

This clonotype was observed at least ten times. The chain is built from TRBV6-5 and TRBJ1-5; unclear D gene. The CDR3 extends over 14 amino acids. Germline loops: CDR1 MNHEY, CDR2 SVGAGI. V was cut by 4 bases and J by 7 bases, with 14 bases left in between. CDR3 loop: CASSSAGIRQPQHF. The CDR3 DNA sequence: TGTGCCAGCAGTTCGGCGGGAATTCGGCAGCCCCAGCATTTT.

This chain joins TRBV12-3 or TRBV12-4 and TRBJ1-1; a weak D match, TRBD1 (5 bases). This CDR3 region has 16 residues. V was pared by 6 bases and J by 4 bases, with 21 bases between. DNA for the CDR3: TGTGCCAGCAGCGACCCCCGCCGGGTAAGGGGCACTGAAGCTTTCTTT. Protein: CASSDPRRVRGTEAFF.

CDR3 DNA sequence: TGCAGCGTTGGTAAGGGACAGGGTATGAATGAGCAGTTCTTC. This sequence encodes CSVGKGQGMNEQFF. V is TRBV29-1 and J is TRBJ2-1; 9 bases match TRBD1. The CDR3 runs to 14 residues. V was pared by 4 bases and J by 7 bases, with 8 bases of the junction left unmatched. CDR1 and CDR2 (germline): SQVTM, ANQGSEA.

The chain uses TRBV5-4 and TRBJ2-2; 11 positions agree with TRBD1. The CDR3 runs to 16 residues. CDR1 and CDR2 from the germline V gene are SGHNT and YYREEE (reference sequence). With 4 bases clipped from V and 8 bases from J, the junction kept 10 bases outside the gene matches. The CDR3 here is CASSKRTGGNAGELFF. The CDR3 DNA is TGTGCCAGCAGCAAAAGGACAGGGGGCAACGCGGGGGAGCTGTTTTTT.

V and J are TRBV25-1 and TRBJ2-6; no reliable D call. This CDR3 has 17 amino acids. Germline V gene data show CDR1 as MGHDK and CDR2 as SYGVNS. Trimming stripped 3 bases from V and 0 bases from J, with 12 bases between. CDR3 region: CASSETSFSSGANVLTF. The CDR3 DNA is TGTGCCAGCAGTGAGACAAGTTTTAGCTCTGGGGCCAACGTCCTGACTTTC.

This chain joins TRBV6-2 or TRBV6-3 and TRBJ1-1; 7 positions agree with TRBD1. Germline CDR1 is MNHEY and CDR2 is SVGEGT. The V gene end was trimmed by 5 bases and the J gene end by 2 bases; junction bases not matched to a gene: 5. CDR3 length: 14 residues. DNA of the CDR3: TGTGCCAGCAGTCAGGACAGGAGAAACACTGAAGCTTTCTTT. This gives the protein CASSQDRRNTEAFF.

Only a few counts were recorded for this clonotype. The rearrangement links TRBV5-6 to TRBJ1-1; D is unresolved. Germline V gives CDR1 SGHDT, CDR2 YYEEEE. This CDR3 spans 11 amino acids. Trimming took off 5 bases at V and 7 bases at J, with 9 bases between the two ends. CDR3 region: CASSFGYEAFF. CDR3 nucleotide sequence: TGTGCCAGCAGTTTCGGGTATGAAGCTTTCTTT.

This clonotype was detected a few times. The gene calls are TRBV30 and TRBJ2-2, with unresolved D. V lost 4 bases and J 3 bases, leaving 6 bases between the germline ends. There are 12 residues in the CDR3. From germline, CDR1 is GTSNPN and CDR2 SVGIG (reference sequence). The chain's CDR3 is CAWTPYTGELFF. The CDR3 DNA is TGTGCCTGGACGCCCTACACCGGGGAGCTGTTTTTT. The complete variable domain, with remaining parts taken from reference TRBV30 and TRBJ2-2, reads SQTIHQWPATLVQPVGSPLSLECTVEGTSNPNLYWYRQAAGRGLQLLFYSVGIGQISSEVPQNLSASRPQDRQFILSSKKLLLSDSGFYLCAWTPYTGELFFGEGSRLTVL.

At least ten counts were recorded for this clonotype. The chain has TRBV4-3 and TRBJ2-3; 9 bases line up with TRBD2. V lost 0 bases, J lost 2 bases, and 3 bases stayed unmatched. Per the germline V gene, CDR1 is LGHNA and CDR2 is YSLEER. This CDR3 comprises 16 residues. The CDR3 sequence: CASSQDTSGSTDTQYF. In DNA, the CDR3 is TGCGCCAGCAGCCAAGATACTAGCGGGTCCACAGATACGCAGTATTTT.

The J gene is TRBJ2-2, the V gene TRBV9; D not certain. The CDR3 covers 14 residues. Trimming took off 0 bases at V and 1 base at J, with 4 bases between the two ends. Germline-derived CDR1 and CDR2 are SGDLS and YYNGEE. In nucleotides, the CDR3 is TGTGCCAGCAGCGTAGAGGTGAACACCGGGGAGCTGTTTTTT. It yields the protein CASSVEVNTGELFF.

This clonotype showed up just a few times. V gene TRBV12-5 combines with J gene TRBJ1-2; no firm D call. Germline V gives CDR1 LGHNT, CDR2 FRNRAP. CDR3 size: 14 residues. V was pared by 5 bases and J by 7 bases, with 17 bases between. The CDR3 region has the DNA TGTGCTAGTGGTGGATCCCTCCGCGGGTCTGGCTACACCTTC. This translates into CASGGSLRGSGYTF. Looking up the rest from reference TRBV12-5 and TRBJ1-2 gives the full variable domain: DARVTQTPRHKVTEMGQEVTMRCQPILGHNTVFWYRQTMMQGLELLAYFRNRAPLDDSGMPKDRFSAEMPDATLATLKIQPSEPRDSAVYFCASGGSLRGSGYTFGSGTRLTVV.